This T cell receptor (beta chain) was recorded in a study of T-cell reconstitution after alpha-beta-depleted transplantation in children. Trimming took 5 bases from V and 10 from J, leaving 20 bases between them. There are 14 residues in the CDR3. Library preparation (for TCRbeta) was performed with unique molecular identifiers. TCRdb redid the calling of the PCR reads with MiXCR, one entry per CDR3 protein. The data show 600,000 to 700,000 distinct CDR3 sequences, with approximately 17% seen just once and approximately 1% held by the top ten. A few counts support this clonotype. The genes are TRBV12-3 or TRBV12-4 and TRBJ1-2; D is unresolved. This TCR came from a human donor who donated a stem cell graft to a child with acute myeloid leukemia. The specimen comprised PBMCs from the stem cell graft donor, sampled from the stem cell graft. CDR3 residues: CASSPLGGGLDYTF. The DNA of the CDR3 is TGTGCCAGCAGTCCTTTGGGAGGTGGGTTGGACTACACCTTC.